Below are 19 T cell receptor beta chains sequenced from a single sample in a study of blood T cell repertoires in COVID-19. TCRdb keeps only in-frame clones here, not all; method: immunoSEQ multiplex PCR. The table has 210,000 or so clones, about 90% seen once. Sequences were obtained from peripheral blood. The receptors were gathered from a man aged 25-45 years with acute or convalescent COVID-19.

The chain recombines TRBV4-1 with TRBJ1-5, with a weak D call TRBD1 (5 bases). This CDR3 contains 16 residues. Germline V CDR1 and CDR2: MGHRA, YSYEKL. V was clipped by 4 bases and J by 7 bases, with 20 bases between them. The CDR3 coding sequence is TGCGCCAGCAGCCCCCAGGGATACTGGGGCGGCCAGCCCCAGCATTTT. Its translation is CASSPQGYWGGQPQHF.

The chain joins TRBV7-2 to TRBJ1-1; D is undetermined. Trimming took off 1 base at V and 8 bases at J, with 14 bases between the two ends. Germline assignment: CDR1 SGHTA and CDR2 FQGNSA. This CDR3 is built from 14 residues. This CDR3 is CASSLGMEGLEAFF. CDR3 nucleotides: TGTGCCAGCAGCTTAGGAATGGAGGGATTGGAAGCTTTCTTT.

The chain is built from TRBV5-1 and TRBJ2-7; 10 bases align to TRBD2. This CDR3 contains 15 residues. Germline-derived CDR1 and CDR2 are SGHRS and YFSETQ. V was pared by 1 base and J by 1 base, with 2 bases of the junction left unmatched. This chain's CDR3 is CASSLKRGGSYEQYF. The DNA for the CDR3 is TGCGCCAGCAGCTTGAAGCGGGGGGGATCCTACGAGCAGTACTTC.

Here the CDR3 reads CASSVGADSNQPQHF. The CDR3 coding sequence is TGTGCCAGCAGCGTAGGGGCAGATAGCAATCAGCCCCAGCATTTT. This chain uses TRBV9 with TRBJ1-5; no firm D call. This CDR3 comprises 15 residues. Germline CDR1 SGDLS, CDR2 YYNGEE. V lost 0 bases, J lost 0 bases, and 7 bases lay in between.

This chain connects TRBV18 to TRBJ1-4; D possibly corresponds to TRBD1 (5 bases). CDR1 is KGHSH and CDR2 is LQKENI in the germline V gene. This CDR3 region has 12 residues. V was cut by 6 bases and J by 7 bases, with 9 bases left in between. CDR3 sequence (DNA): TGTGCCAGCTCCCGGGGGACTGAAAAACTGTTTTTT. Protein sequence: CASSRGTEKLFF. The whole variable domain, remainder taken from reference TRBV18 and TRBJ1-4, is NAGVMQNPRHLVRRRGQEARLRCSPMKGHSHVYWYRQLPEEGLKFMVYLQKENIIDESGMPKERFSAEFPKEGPSILRIQQVVRGDSAAYFCASSRGTEKLFFGSGTQLSVL.

The V gene is TRBV12-3 or TRBV12-4, the J gene TRBJ1-1; D remains unclear. Trimming took 3 bases from V and 6 from J, leaving 11 bases between them. The CDR3 has 13 residues. The CDR3 DNA sequence: TGTGCCAGCAGTTTCGGTTTTAACGCTGAAGCTTTCTTT. Translating gives CASSFGFNAEAFF.

The chain recombines TRBV5-4 with TRBJ1-6, with D perhaps TRBD1 (6 bases). The germline gives CDR1 SGHNT, CDR2 YYREEE (reference sequence). This CDR3 has 16 residues. Trimming took off 4 bases at V and 9 bases at J, with 20 bases between the two ends. The CDR3 DNA reads as TGTGCCAGCAGCGCTCCCGGGACACCCCTTGGTTCACCCCTCCACTTT. Protein product: CASSAPGTPLGSPLHF.

The chain uses TRBV6-5 and TRBJ1-4; D is possibly TRBD1 (6 bases). Germline V gives CDR1 MNHEY, CDR2 SVGAGI. CDR3 length equals 14 residues. Trimming took 5 bases from V and 4 from J, leaving 11 bases between them. CDR3 bases: TGTGCCAGCAGTCCCGACAGGAGTAATGAAAAACTGTTTTTT. This sequence encodes CASSPDRSNEKLFF.

The gene calls are TRBV5-1 and TRBJ2-1; 8 positions match TRBD2. This CDR3 is built from 15 residues. Looked up from germline, CDR1 is SGHRS and CDR2 is YFSETQ. Trimming at V came to 1 base and at J to 6 bases, leaving 6 bases not matched to a gene. The CDR3 nucleotides are TGCGCCAGCAGCTTGACAAGGACTAGCCTCAATGAGCAGTTCTTC. Its translation is CASSLTRTSLNEQFF.

The chain employs TRBV7-9 and TRBJ1-2; D may be TRBD1 (5 bases). Germline CDR1 reads SEHNR; CDR2 reads FQNEAQ (reference sequence). V dropped 5 bases and J dropped 6 bases, with 19 bases sitting between them. The CDR3 is 15 residues long. CDR3 sequence reads: CASSPDAGRKDGYTF. The CDR3 nucleotides read TGTGCCAGCAGCCCGGACGCAGGGAGGAAGGATGGCTACACCTTC.

The CDR3 DNA reads TGTGCCAGCTCACCGACCGGGACTAAGAACACTGAAGCTTTCTTT. Protein: CASSPTGTKNTEAFF. The chain joins TRBV18 to TRBJ1-1; D is perhaps TRBD1 (5 bases). CDR1 and CDR2 from the germline V gene are KGHSH and LQKENI. The CDR3 loop spans 15 amino acids. Trimming pared 3 bases from V and 1 base from J, leaving 12 bases between. The full variable domain, with the rest looked up from reference TRBV18 and TRBJ1-1, is NAGVMQNPRHLVRRRGQEARLRCSPMKGHSHVYWYRQLPEEGLKFMVYLQKENIIDESGMPKERFSAEFPKEGPSILRIQQVVRGDSAAYFCASSPTGTKNTEAFFGQGTRLTVV.

This chain links TRBV6-5 with TRBJ1-3; the match to TRBD1 covers 9 bases. The CDR3 spans 15 residues. The germline gives CDR1 MNHEY, CDR2 SVGAGI. V shed 6 bases, J shed 0 bases, and the junction held 3 bases outside the gene matches. The CDR3 nucleotides read TGTGCCAGCAGACCACAGGGGGCCTCTGGAAACACCATATATTTT. The encoded protein is CASRPQGASGNTIYF.

This rearrangement joins TRBV28 to TRBJ1-4; perhaps TRBD1 as D (5 bases). Germline lookup yields CDR1 MDHEN and CDR2 SYDVKM. The CDR3 loop spans 16 amino acids. V shed 2 bases and J shed 0 bases, with 10 bases lying between them. This CDR3 reads CASSLPVGATNEKLFF. As DNA, the CDR3 is TGTGCCAGCAGTTTACCGGTAGGGGCAACTAATGAAAAACTGTTTTTT.

V and J are TRBV29-1 and TRBJ1-2, with a weak D call TRBD1 (6 bases). The CDR3 loop spans 12 amino acids. Germline V gene sequence: CDR1 SQVTM, CDR2 ANQGSEA. V lost 5 bases, J lost 4 bases, and 11 bases lay in between. DNA for the CDR3: TGCAGCGTTTACAGGGTTTCCTATGGCTACACCTTC. It translates to CSVYRVSYGYTF.

The V call is TRBV12-3 or TRBV12-4, the J call TRBJ2-7; D gene ambiguous. The V end was cut by 3 bases, the J end by 4 bases, with 7 bases between. The CDR3 sequence is 12 residues long. CDR3: CASSFYKYEQYF. The CDR3 DNA is TGTGCCAGCAGTTTTTACAAGTACGAGCAGTACTTC.

Points on this clone: The sample holds other DNA sequences that translate to the same CDR3. The chain uses TRBV6-5 and TRBJ1-2, with D possibly TRBD1 on 5 matching bases. Trimming left V 8 bases short and J 8 bases short, with 15 bases between. The V gene's germline CDR1 is MNHEY and CDR2 SVGAGI. The CDR3 has 12 residues. The CDR3 coding sequence is TGTGCCAGCGGGGGGAGAGGGTACGGCTACACCTTC. As protein: CASGGRGYGYTF.

V is TRBV6-5 and J is TRBJ1-5, with TRBD1 matching 7 bases. The V and J ends lost 5 bases and 1 base, in that order; junction bases with no gene match: 5. The CDR3 is 15 amino acids. From germline, CDR1 is MNHEY and CDR2 SVGAGI. In nucleotides, the CDR3 is TGTGCCAGCAGTAGACAGGGCTACAGCAATCAGCCCCAGCATTTT. Translating gives CASSRQGYSNQPQHF.

The chain combines TRBV21-1 with TRBJ1-1; TRBD1, as called in the table, went unchecked against the DNA. TRBV21-1 is classified as a pseudogene. The CDR3 extends over 14 amino acids. CDR3 coding DNA: TGTGCCAGCGAAACAGGTATTGCGAACACTGAAGCTTTCTTT. Its translation is CASETGIANTEAFF.

The rearrangement uses TRBV19 and TRBJ1-1; D is uncertain. The V gene lost 1 base and the J gene lost 6 bases, with 9 bases spanning the gap. CDR3 size: 13 residues. Germline assignment: CDR1 LNHDA and CDR2 SQIVND (reference sequence). The CDR3 region has the DNA TGTGCCAGTAGTATAGTGGACTCGGCTGAAGCTTTCTTT. It is translated as CASSIVDSAEAFF.